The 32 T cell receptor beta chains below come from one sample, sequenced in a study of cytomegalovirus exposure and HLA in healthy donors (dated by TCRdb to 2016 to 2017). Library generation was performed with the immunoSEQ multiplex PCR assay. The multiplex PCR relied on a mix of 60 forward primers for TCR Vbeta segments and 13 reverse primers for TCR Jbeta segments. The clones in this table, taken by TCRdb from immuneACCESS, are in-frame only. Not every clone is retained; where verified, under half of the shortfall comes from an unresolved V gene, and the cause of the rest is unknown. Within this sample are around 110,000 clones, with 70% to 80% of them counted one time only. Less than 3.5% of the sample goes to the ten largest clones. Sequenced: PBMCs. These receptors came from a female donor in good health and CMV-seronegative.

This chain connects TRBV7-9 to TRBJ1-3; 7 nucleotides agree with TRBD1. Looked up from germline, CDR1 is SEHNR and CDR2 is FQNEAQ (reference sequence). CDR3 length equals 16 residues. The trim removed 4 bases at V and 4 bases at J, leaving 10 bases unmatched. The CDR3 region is CASSSSKTGNGNTIYF. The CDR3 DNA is TGTGCCAGCAGCTCCTCCAAGACAGGGAACGGAAACACCATATATTTT.

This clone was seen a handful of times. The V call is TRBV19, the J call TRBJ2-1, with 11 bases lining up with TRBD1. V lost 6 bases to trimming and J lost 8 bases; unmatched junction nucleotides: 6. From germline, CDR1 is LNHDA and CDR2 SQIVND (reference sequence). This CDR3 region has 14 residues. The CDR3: CASRVGQGAYEQFF. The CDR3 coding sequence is TGTGCCAGTAGGGTAGGACAGGGGGCCTATGAGCAGTTCTTC.

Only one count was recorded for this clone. In nucleotides, the CDR3 is TGTGCCAGCAGTGTCTCCGGGACAGGGGATTACGAGCAGTACTTC. It specifies CASSVSGTGDYEQYF. The chain has TRBV25-1 and TRBJ2-7; 10 nucleotides align to TRBD1. Germline V gives CDR1 MGHDK, CDR2 SYGVNS. The trim removed 4 bases at V and 4 bases at J, leaving 7 bases unmatched. The CDR3 runs 15 residues.

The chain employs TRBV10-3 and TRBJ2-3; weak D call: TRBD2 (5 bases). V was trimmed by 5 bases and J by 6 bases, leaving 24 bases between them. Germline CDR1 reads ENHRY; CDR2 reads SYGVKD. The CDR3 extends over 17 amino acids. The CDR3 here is CAISPVARSPPGDTQYF. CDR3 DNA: TGTGCCATCAGTCCGGTAGCGAGATCGCCCCCCGGCGATACGCAGTATTTT.

The chain's CDR3 is CASSLRRERGYTF. In DNA, the CDR3 is TGTGCCAGCAGCTTAAGGAGGGAACGGGGCTACACCTTC. This chain joins TRBV7-2 and TRBJ1-2, with unresolved D. Germline V gives CDR1 SGHTA, CDR2 FQGNSA. Trimming removed 2 bases from V and 8 bases from J, with 12 bases in between. CDR3 length: 13 amino acids. Full variable domain (missing parts from reference TRBV7-2 and TRBJ1-2): GAGVSQSPSNKVTEKGKDVELRCDPISGHTALYWYRQSLGQGLEFLIYFQGNSAPDKSGLPSDRFSAERTGGSVSTLTIQRTQQEDSAVYLCASSLRRERGYTFGSGTRLTVV.

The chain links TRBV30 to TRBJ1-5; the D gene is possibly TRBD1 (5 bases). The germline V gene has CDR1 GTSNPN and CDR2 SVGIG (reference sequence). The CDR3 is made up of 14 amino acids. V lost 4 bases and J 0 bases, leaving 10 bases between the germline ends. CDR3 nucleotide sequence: TGTGCCTGGACCCGACAGCATAGCAATCAGCCCCAGCATTTT. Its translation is CAWTRQHSNQPQHF.

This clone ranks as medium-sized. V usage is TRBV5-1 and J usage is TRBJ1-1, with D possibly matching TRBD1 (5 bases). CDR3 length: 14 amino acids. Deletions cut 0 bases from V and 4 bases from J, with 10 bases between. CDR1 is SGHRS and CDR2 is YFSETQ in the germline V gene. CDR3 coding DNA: TGCGCCAGCAGCTTGGCCACGGGGGGCACTGAAGCTTTCTTT. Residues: CASSLATGGTEAFF.

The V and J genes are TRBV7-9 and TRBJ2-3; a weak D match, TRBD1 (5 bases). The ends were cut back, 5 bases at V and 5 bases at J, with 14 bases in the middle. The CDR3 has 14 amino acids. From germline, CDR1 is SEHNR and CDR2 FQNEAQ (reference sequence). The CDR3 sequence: CASSPHQQGDTQYF. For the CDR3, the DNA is TGTGCCAGCAGCCCACATCAGCAGGGAGATACGCAGTATTTT.

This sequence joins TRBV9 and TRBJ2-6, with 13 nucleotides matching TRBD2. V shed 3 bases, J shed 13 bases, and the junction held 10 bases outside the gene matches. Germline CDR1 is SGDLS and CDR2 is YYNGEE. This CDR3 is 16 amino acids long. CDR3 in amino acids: CASSAPGLAGAEVLTF. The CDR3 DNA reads TGTGCCAGCAGCGCCCCCGGACTAGCGGGAGCCGAGGTCCTGACTTTC.

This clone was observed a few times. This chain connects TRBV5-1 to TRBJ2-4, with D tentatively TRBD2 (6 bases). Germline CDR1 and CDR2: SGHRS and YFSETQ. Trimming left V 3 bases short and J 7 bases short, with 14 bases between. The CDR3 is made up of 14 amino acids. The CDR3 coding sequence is TGCGCCAGCAGCTCGACAGAACGGGGGAACATTCAGTACTTC. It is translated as CASSSTERGNIQYF. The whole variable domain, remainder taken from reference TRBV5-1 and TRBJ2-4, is KAGVTQTPRYLIKTRGQQVTLSCSPISGHRSVSWYQQTPGQGLQFLFEYFSETQRNKGNFPGRFSGRQFSNSRSEMNVSTLELGDSALYLCASSSTERGNIQYFGAGTRLSVL.

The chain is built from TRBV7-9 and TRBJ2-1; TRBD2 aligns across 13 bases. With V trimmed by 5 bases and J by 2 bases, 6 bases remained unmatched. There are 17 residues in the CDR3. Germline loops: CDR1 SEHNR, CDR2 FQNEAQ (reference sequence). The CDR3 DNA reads TGTGCCAGCAGCGAGGGACTAGCGGGAAGGGCCTACAATGAGCAGTTCTTC. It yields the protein CASSEGLAGRAYNEQFF.

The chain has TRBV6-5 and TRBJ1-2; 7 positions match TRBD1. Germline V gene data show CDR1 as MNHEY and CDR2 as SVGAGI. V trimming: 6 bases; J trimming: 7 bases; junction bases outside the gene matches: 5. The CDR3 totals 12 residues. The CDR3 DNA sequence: TGTGCCAGCAGCACAGGGGTCCGTGGCTACACCTTC. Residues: CASSTGVRGYTF.

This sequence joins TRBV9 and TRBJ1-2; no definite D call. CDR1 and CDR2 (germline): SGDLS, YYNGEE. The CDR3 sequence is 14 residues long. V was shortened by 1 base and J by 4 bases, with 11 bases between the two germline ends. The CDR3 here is CASSVSPKPYGYTF. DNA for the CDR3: TGTGCCAGCAGCGTATCTCCAAAGCCCTATGGCTACACCTTC.

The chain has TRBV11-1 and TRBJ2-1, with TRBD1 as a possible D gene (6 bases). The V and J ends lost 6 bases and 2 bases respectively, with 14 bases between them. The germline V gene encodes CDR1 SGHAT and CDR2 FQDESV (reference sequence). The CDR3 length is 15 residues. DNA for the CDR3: TGTGCCAGCAGTCCCGACAGACAGGCCTACAATGAGCAGTTCTTC. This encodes CASSPDRQAYNEQFF.

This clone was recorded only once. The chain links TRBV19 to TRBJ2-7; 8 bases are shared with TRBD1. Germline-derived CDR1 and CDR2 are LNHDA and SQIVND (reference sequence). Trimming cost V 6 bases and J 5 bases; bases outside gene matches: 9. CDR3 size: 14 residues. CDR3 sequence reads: CASSNGQGRHEQYF. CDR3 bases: TGTGCCAGTAGCAACGGACAGGGCAGGCACGAGCAGTACTTC. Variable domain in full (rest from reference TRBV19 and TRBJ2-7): DGGITQSPKYLFRKEGQNVTLSCEQNLNHDAMYWYRQDPGQGLRLIYYSQIVNDFQKGDIAEGYSVSREKKESFPLTVTSAQKNPTAFYLCASSNGQGRHEQYFGPGTRLTVT.

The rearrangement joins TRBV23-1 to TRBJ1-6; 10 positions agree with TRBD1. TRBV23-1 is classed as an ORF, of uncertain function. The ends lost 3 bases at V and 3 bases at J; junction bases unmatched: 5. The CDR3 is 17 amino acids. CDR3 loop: CASSHQDRGSYNSPLHF. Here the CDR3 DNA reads TGCGCCAGCAGTCACCAGGACAGGGGGAGCTATAATTCACCCCTCCACTTT.

The CDR3, as DNA: TGTGCCAGCAGTTTATGGACACGATCGAGCTCCTACAATGAGCAGTTCTTC. Its protein product is CASSLWTRSSSYNEQFF. The chain links TRBV27 to TRBJ2-1; TRBD1 might be the D (5 bases). CDR1 is MNHEY and CDR2 is SMNVEV in the germline V gene (reference sequence). V lost 1 base, J lost 0 bases, and 13 bases lay in between. The CDR3 spans 17 residues.

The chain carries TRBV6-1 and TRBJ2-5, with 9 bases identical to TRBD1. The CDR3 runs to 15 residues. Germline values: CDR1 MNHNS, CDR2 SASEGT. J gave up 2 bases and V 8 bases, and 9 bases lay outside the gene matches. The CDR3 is CASQRTGGLQETQYF. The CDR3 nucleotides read TGTGCCAGCCAAAGAACAGGGGGCTTGCAAGAGACCCAGTACTTC.

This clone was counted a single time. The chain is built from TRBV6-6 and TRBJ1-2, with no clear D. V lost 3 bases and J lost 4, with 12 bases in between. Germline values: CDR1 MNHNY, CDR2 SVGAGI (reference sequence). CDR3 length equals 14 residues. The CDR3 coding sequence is TGTGCCAGCAGTTATTTGGAGGGTGGCTATGGCTACACCTTC. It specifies CASSYLEGGYGYTF.

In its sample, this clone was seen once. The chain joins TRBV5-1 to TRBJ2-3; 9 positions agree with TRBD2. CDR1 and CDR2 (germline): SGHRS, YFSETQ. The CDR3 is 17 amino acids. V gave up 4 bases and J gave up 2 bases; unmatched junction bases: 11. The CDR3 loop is CASSLGNSGRDTDTQYF. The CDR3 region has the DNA TGCGCCAGCAGCCTGGGGAATAGCGGGAGAGACACAGATACGCAGTATTTT.

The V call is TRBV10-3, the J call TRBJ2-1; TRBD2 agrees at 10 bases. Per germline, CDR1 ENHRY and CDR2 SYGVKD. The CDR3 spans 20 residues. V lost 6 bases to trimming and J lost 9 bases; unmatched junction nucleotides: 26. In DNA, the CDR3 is TGTGCCATCAGGCCGGGGGATGTGGGAATAGCGGGAGGTCCCGGGTCTGAGCAGTTCTTC. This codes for CAIRPGDVGIAGGPGSEQFF.

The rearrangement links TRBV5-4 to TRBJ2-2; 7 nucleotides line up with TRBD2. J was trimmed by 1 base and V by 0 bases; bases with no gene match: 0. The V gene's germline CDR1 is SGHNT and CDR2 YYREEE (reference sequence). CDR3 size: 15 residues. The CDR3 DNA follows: TGTGCCAGCAGCTTGGCGGGAGGGAACACCGGGGAGCTGTTTTTT. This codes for CASSLAGGNTGELFF.

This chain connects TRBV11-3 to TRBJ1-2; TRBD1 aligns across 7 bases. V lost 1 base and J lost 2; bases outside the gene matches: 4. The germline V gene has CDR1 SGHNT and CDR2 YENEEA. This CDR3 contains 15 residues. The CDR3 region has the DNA TGTGCCAGCAGCTTAGCCTCGACAGGGAACTATGGCTACACCTTC. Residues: CASSLASTGNYGYTF.

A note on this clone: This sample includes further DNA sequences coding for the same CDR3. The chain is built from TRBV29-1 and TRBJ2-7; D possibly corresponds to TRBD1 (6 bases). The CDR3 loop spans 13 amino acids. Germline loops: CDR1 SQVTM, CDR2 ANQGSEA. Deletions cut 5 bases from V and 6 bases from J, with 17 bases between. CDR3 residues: CSVLRTVGGEQYF. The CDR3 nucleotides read TGCAGCGTTCTTCGGACAGTTGGGGGCGAGCAGTACTTC.

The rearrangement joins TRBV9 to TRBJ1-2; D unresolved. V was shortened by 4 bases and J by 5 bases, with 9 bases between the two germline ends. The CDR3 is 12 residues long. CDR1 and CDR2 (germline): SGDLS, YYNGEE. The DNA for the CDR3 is TGTGCCAGCAGCTTACCCCGGTATGGCTACACCTTC. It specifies CASSLPRYGYTF.

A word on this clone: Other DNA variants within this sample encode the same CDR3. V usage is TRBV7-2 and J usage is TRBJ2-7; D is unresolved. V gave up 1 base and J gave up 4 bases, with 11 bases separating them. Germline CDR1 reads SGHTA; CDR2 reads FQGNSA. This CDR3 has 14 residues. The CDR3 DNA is TGTGCCAGCAGCTTAGAGACGGGTGGTTACGAGCAGTACTTC. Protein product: CASSLETGGYEQYF.

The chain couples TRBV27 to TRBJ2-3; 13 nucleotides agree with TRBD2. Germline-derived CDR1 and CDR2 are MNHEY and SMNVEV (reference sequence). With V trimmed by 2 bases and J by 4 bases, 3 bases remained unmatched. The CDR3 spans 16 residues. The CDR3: CASSLGLAGAADTQYF. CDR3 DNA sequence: TGTGCCAGCAGTTTAGGACTAGCGGGAGCCGCAGATACGCAGTATTTT.

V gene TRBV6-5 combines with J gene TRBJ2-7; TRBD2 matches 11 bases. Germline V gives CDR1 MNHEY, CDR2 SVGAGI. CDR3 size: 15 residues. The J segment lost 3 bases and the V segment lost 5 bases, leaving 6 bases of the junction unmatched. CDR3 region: CASSAPTSGVYEQYF. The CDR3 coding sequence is TGTGCCAGCAGTGCCCCGACTAGCGGGGTCTACGAGCAGTACTTC.

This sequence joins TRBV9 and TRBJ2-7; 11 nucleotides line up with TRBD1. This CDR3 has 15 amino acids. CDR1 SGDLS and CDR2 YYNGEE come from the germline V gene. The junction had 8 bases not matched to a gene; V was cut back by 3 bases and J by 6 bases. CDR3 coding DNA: TGTGCCAGCAGCGAGGGGACAGGGGGATTGGGCGAGCAGTACTTC. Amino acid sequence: CASSEGTGGLGEQYF. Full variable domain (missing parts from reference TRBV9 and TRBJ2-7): DSGVTQTPKHLITATGQRVTLRCSPRSGDLSVYWYQQSLDQGLQFLIQYYNGEERAKGNILERFSAQQFPDLHSELNLSSLELGDSALYFCASSEGTGGLGEQYFGPGTRLTVT.

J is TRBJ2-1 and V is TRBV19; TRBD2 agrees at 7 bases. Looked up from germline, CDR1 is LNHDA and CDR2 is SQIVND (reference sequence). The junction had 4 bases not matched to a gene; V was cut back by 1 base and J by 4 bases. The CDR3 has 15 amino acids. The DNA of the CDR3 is TGTGCCAGTAGTATAGGCGGGAGCGCGTACAATGAGCAGTTCTTC. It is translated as CASSIGGSAYNEQFF.

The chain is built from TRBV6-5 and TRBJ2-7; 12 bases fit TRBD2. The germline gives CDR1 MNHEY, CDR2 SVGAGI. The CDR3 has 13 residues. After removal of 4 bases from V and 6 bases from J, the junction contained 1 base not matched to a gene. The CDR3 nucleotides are TGTGCCAGCAGTTGGGGACTAGCGGGCGAGCAGTACTTC. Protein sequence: CASSWGLAGEQYF.

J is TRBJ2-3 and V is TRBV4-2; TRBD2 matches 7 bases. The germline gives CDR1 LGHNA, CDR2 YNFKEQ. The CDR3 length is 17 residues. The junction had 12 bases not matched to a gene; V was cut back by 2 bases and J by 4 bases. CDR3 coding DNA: TGTGCCAGCAGCCAACCACTCGGGGAGGGGAGAGCAGATACGCAGTATTTT. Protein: CASSQPLGEGRADTQYF.